This is a list of T cell receptor beta chains from one sample in a study of blood T cell repertoires in COVID-19. Profiled with immunoSEQ multiplex PCR; TCRdb holds only in-frame clones, not every one. The repertoire has about 180,000 clones, more than 75% of them found once; the top ten carry 13% to 15%. Sequenced sample: PBMCs or T cells enriched from blood (not recorded which). The receptors derive from a man aged 60 to 69 who had been exposed to COVID-19. Both conserved end residues are part of each CDR3. A D gene is named only where the DNA matches it firmly. Clone size is shown for a subset of rows, as once, few, many or a class of expanded clone.

d_gene | abundance | j_gene | v_gene | CDR3aa | CDR3nt
TRBD2 | . | TRBJ2-7 | TRBV5-1 | CASSLATSDYEQYF | TGCGCCAGCAGCTTGGCTACTAGCGACTACGAGCAGTACTTC
. | . | TRBJ1-1 | TRBV28 | CASRQTGMNTEAFF | TGTGCCAGCAGACAGACAGGAATGAACACTGAAGCTTTCTTT
. | . | TRBJ2-7 | TRBV19 | CASSIYGSNYEQYF | TGTGCCAGTAGTATATATGGCAGTAACTACGAGCAGTACTTC
. | . | TRBJ2-1 | TRBV15 | CATRQDPNEQFF | TGTGCCACCAGACAGGACCCCAATGAGCAGTTCTTC
TRBD1 | . | TRBJ2-3 | TRBV19 | CASSSGGQDYTQYF | TGTGCCAGTAGTTCAGGGGGACAGGACTATACGCAGTATTTT
. | . | TRBJ2-3 | TRBV4-3 | CASSQRPFGGGSTDTQYF | TGCGCCAGCAGCCAACGGCCATTTGGTGGCGGAAGCACAGATACGCAGTATTTT
TRBD2 | once | TRBJ2-5 | TRBV6-1 | CASSDGTSGIKQETQYF | TGTGCCAGCAGTGACGGGACTAGCGGGATAAAACAAGAGACCCAGTACTTC
TRBD2 | . | TRBJ2-5 | TRBV19 | CASSTRLAGGPLGQETQYF | TGTGCCAGTAGTACCCGACTAGCGGGAGGCCCACTCGGCCAAGAGACCCAGTACTTC
TRBD2 | . | TRBJ2-1 | TRBV12-3/TRBV12-4 | CASSLGRLAGPFF | TGTGCCAGCAGTTTAGGTCGGCTAGCGGGGCCGTTCTTC
. | . | TRBJ2-3 | TRBV2 | CASLGAVRSTDTQYF | TGTGCCAGCCTCGGCGCGGTCCGTAGCACAGATACGCAGTATTTT
TRBD1 | . | TRBJ1-1 | TRBV4-3 | CASSQFRGPATEAFF | TGCGCCAGCAGCCAGTTCAGGGGGCCGGCGACTGAAGCTTTCTTT
. | . | TRBJ2-1 | TRBV7-2 | CASSPSPPQGNEQFF | TGTGCCAGCAGTCCTAGCCCGCCCCAAGGCAATGAGCAGTTCTTC
TRBD2 | . | TRBJ2-2 | TRBV7-3 | CASSNELGLAGGPDTGELFF | TGTGCCAGCAGTAACGAGCTGGGACTAGCGGGAGGGCCTGACACCGGGGAGCTGTTTTTT
TRBD2 | . | TRBJ2-7 | TRBV5-1 | CASSPLAGALEQYF | TGCGCCAGCAGCCCCCTGGCGGGAGCTCTCGAGCAGTACTTC
. | . | TRBJ1-1 | TRBV5-1 | CASSLVGTGEAFF | TGCGCCAGCAGCTTGGTGGGTACGGGTGAAGCTTTCTTT
TRBD2 | . | TRBJ2-7 | TRBV9 | CASSEGLAVSYEQYF | TGTGCCAGCAGCGAGGGACTAGCGGTCTCCTACGAGCAGTACTTC
TRBD1 | . | TRBJ1-2 | TRBV30 | CAWRQGAFYGYTF | TGTGCCTGGAGACAGGGGGCATTCTATGGCTACACCTTC
. | . | TRBJ1-3 | TRBV7-9 | CASSLGATGNTIYF | TGTGCCAGCAGCTTAGGAGCCACTGGAAACACCATATATTTT
. | . | TRBJ2-2 | TRBV24-1 | CATSEPGTLGAGELFF | TGTGCCACCAGTGAACCGGGGACTCTAGGGGCCGGGGAGCTGTTTTTT
TRBD2 | . | TRBJ2-3 | TRBV3-1/TRBV3-2 | CASSHPPRAGGSTDTQYF | TGTGCCAGCAGCCACCCCCCCAGAGCGGGAGGGAGCACAGATACGCAGTATTTT
. | few | TRBJ2-3 | TRBV19 | CASSQVREDTQYF | TGTGCCAGTTCTCAGGTGCGGGAAGATACGCAGTATTTT
TRBD1 | . | TRBJ1-4 | TRBV30 | CAWSAVSQGAGEKLFF | TGTGCCTGGAGTGCGGTCTCACAGGGGGCCGGTGAAAAACTGTTTTTT
TRBD1 | . | TRBJ2-7 | TRBV10-3 | CAIGTGALEQYF | TGTGCCATCGGTACAGGGGCCCTGGAGCAGTACTTC
. | . | TRBJ1-2 | TRBV6-5 | CASSSGLLYGYTF | TGTGCCAGCAGTTCAGGCCTACTTTATGGCTACACCTTC
. | . | TRBJ1-1 | TRBV30 | CAWSKNSNTEAFF | TGTGCCTGGAGTAAAAACAGTAACACTGAAGCTTTCTTT
. | . | TRBJ1-6 | TRBV30 | CAWKTGLTSPLHF | TGTGCCTGGAAAACAGGGTTGACCTCACCCCTCCACTTT
. | . | TRBJ2-2 | TRBV10-3 | CAIRPGLTGIGELFF | TGTGCCATCAGGCCGGGACTGACGGGGATCGGGGAGCTGTTTTTT
. | . | TRBJ2-3 | TRBV2 | CAGGASADTQYF | TGTGCCGGGGGGGCCAGCGCAGATACGCAGTATTTT
TRBD1 | . | TRBJ1-6 | TRBV11-2 | CASSRPGQGAGNSPLHF | TGTGCCAGCAGCCGGCCGGGACAGGGGGCTGGTAATTCACCCCTCCACTTT
TRBD2 | once | TRBJ2-7 | TRBV24-1 | CATSDGTSGKYEQYF | TGTGCCACCAGTGACGGGACTAGCGGGAAGTACGAGCAGTACTTC
TRBD1 | few | TRBJ2-7 | TRBV14 | CASSHWDSYEQYF | TGTGCCAGCAGCCATTGGGACAGCTACGAGCAGTACTTC
TRBD1 | . | TRBJ1-1 | TRBV28 | CASSYYRGTEAFF | TGTGCCAGCAGTTACTACAGGGGCACTGAAGCTTTCTTT
. | once | TRBJ2-1 | TRBV15 | CATSRNRVGNEQFF | TGTGCCACCAGCAGAAACAGGGTAGGGAATGAGCAGTTCTTC
TRBD1 | once | TRBJ1-2 | TRBV28 | CASFSWAGGARDGYTF | TGTGCCAGCTTCAGTTGGGCAGGGGGCGCGAGGGATGGCTACACCTTC
. | . | TRBJ1-1 | TRBV13 | CASSFRNTEAFF | TGTGCCAGCAGCTTTCGGAACACTGAAGCTTTCTTT
TRBD1 | . | TRBJ1-5 | TRBV6-2/TRBV6-3 | CASSYAGQGGQPQHF | TGTGCCAGCAGTTACGCTGGACAGGGAGGTCAGCCCCAGCATTTT
. | . | TRBJ1-2 | TRBV15 | CATSRFQPTPEGYTF | TGTGCCACCAGCAGATTCCAACCCACCCCCGAGGGCTACACCTTC
TRBD2 | few | TRBJ2-7 | TRBV5-1 | CASSQAGGVGEQYF | TGCGCCAGCAGCCAAGCGGGAGGAGTCGGAGAGCAGTACTTC
. | . | TRBJ2-3 | TRBV2 | CASGGRGGDTQYF | TGTGCCAGCGGGGGTCGAGGGGGTGATACGCAGTATTTT
. | . | TRBJ1-2 | TRBV3-1/TRBV3-2 | CASSYSDTVYGYTF | TGTGCCAGCAGTTATTCTGACACGGTCTATGGCTACACCTTC
. | . | TRBJ1-1 | TRBV6-2/TRBV6-3 | CASSSPARRNTEAFF | TGTGCCAGCAGTTCCCCCGCGCGGAGGAACACTGAAGCTTTCTTT
TRBD2 | . | TRBJ2-2 | TRBV24-1 | CAIQASGQNTGELFF | TGTGCAATCCAGGCTAGCGGACAGAACACCGGGGAGCTGTTTTTT
TRBD2 | . | TRBJ2-1 | TRBV19 | CASSMTGLDSNEQFF | TGTGCCAGTAGTATGACGGGACTAGATTCCAATGAGCAGTTCTTC